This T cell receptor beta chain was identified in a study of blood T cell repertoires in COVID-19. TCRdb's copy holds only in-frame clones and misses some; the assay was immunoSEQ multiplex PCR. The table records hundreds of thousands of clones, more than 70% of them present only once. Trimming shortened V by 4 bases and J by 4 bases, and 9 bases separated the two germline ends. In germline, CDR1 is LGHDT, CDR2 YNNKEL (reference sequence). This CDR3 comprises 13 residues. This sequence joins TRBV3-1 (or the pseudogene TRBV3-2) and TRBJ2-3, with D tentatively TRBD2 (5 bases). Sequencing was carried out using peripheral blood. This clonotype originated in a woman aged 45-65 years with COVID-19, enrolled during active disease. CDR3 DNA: TGTGCCAGCAGCCCCGGACTTTCAGATACGCAGTATTTT. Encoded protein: CASSPGLSDTQYF.